The T cell receptor beta chain described here comes from a study of blood T cell repertoires in COVID-19. The wider study: Sites across the United States, Italy and Spain contributed samples from acute and convalescent COVID-19. Sample material is recorded as cDNA or gDNA derived from T cells, B-cell-depleted T cells, or PBMCs.

V was pared by 6 bases and J by 4 bases, with 11 bases between. This CDR3 has 13 residues. Germline CDR1 reads KGHSH; CDR2 reads LQKENI. Authors' methods: Reference gene primers were amplified, and this amplification served to estimate nucleated cell counts. Measured with immunoSEQ multiplex PCR; TCRdb has only the in-frame clones, and not every one. Clonal size and the V and J genes are those of that table, whereas D and trimming came from the DNA. This table holds roughly 280,000 clones, 86% found once. The sequenced sample was peripheral blood. V is TRBV18 and J is TRBJ2-3; D is uncertain. The clonotype originates from a man under 40 with active or convalescent COVID-19. The chain's CDR3 is CASSLYPPDTQYF. CDR3 sequence (DNA): TGTGCCAGCTCTCTATATCCCCCAGATACGCAGTATTTT.